The source of this T cell receptor beta chain is a study of early T cells in non-severe SARS-CoV-2 infection. Germline values: CDR1 MNHNS, CDR2 SASEGT. V lost 11 bases, J lost 2 bases, and 17 bases lay in between. The CDR3 runs 14 residues. TCRdb re-called the 5' RACE reads with MiXCR, one entry per CDR3 protein. The table records just under 65,000 distinct CDR3 sequences, 7.5% to 9% of them present only once. The clonotype was recovered from an adult who was a healthcare worker with PCR-confirmed SARS-CoV-2 infection or an uninfected control (not recorded which). Material: whole blood, obtained at baseline. This rearrangement joins TRBV6-1 to TRBJ2-3, with D possibly being TRBD1 (7 bases). CDR3 amino acids: CASFSGGTTDTQYF. CDR3 coding DNA: TGTGCCTCCTTCTCAGGGGGGACCACAGATACGCAGTATTTT.